The T cell receptor (beta chain) under discussion was sequenced for a study of T-cell memory formation after mild COVID-19. TCRdb re-called the 5' RACE reads with MiXCR, one entry per CDR3 protein. The sample consists of hundreds of thousands of distinct CDR3 sequences, 20% to 30% of them appearing once. To note about this clonotype: Its target is unknown.

Study observations and caveats: CD4+ contracting clones were mainly CM and EM; CD8+ ones, EMRA. Later expanders leaned toward CD4+, whereas clones contracting from day 15 to 85 were balanced CD4/CD8.

The receptor was isolated from an adult woman who had mild COVID-19 (a few samples of this study predate the infection). Cell type and time point are not known. The sequencing input was PBMCs or a T cell subset sorted from them (not recorded which).

The CDR3 bases are TGTGCCAGCAGCTCCCGAGGGGGACAACACTCCTACAATGAGCAGTTCTTC. It encodes CASSSRGGQHSYNEQFF. The V call is TRBV7-9, the J call TRBJ2-1; maybe TRBD1 (6 bases). The CDR3 is made up of 17 amino acids. V was pared by 4 bases and J by 0 bases, with 16 bases between. CDR1 and CDR2 (germline): SEHNR, FQNEAQ (reference sequence). The full variable domain, in which reference TRBV7-9 and TRBJ2-1 provide the parts outside the CDR3, is DTGVSQNPRHKITKRGQNVTFRCDPISEHNRLYWYRQTLGQGPEFLTYFQNEAQLEKSRLLSDRFSAERPKGSFSTLEIQRTEQGDSAMYLCASSSRGGQHSYNEQFFGPGTRLTVL.